This T cell receptor beta chain emerged from a study of PD-L1 blockade in urothelial cancer. Only in-frame clones appear in the TCRdb table, and some are missing; sequencing was by immunoSEQ multiplex PCR. The sample consists of roughly 120,000 clones, approximately 90% of them appearing once. Regarding time point: peripheral blood 6 weeks after treatment start. V was clipped by 6 bases and J by 3 bases, with 15 bases between them. In germline, CDR1 is MDHEN, CDR2 SYDVKM. The CDR3 runs to 14 residues. The source is a man aged 60 to 69 with urothelial cancer. Sequencing used PBMCs, obtained around atezolizumab (anti-PD-L1) treatment. V is TRBV28 and J is TRBJ2-7; tentative D call: TRBD2 (6 bases). The CDR3 DNA reads TGTGCCAGCAGCACCCCGGGAGACCTCTACGAGCAGTACTTC. Encoded protein: CASSTPGDLYEQYF.